This TCR beta chain was retrieved from a study of shared clonotypes between healthy human individuals. This clone was counted once. The assay was immunoSEQ multiplex PCR, and TCRdb's table has in-frame clones only and misses some. The table includes millions of clones, about 94% detected once. This CDR3 contains 13 residues. V lost 4 bases and J lost 3, with 7 bases in between. Germline assignment: CDR1 WSHSY and CDR2 SAAADI. Naivety among CD8 cells was defined by CD45RO negativity and positive CCR7 selection, thereby excluding terminally differentiated effector memory CD45RA+ cells. This rearrangement joins TRBV10-2 to TRBJ2-1, with D tentatively TRBD2 (5 bases). The material sequenced was naive CD8+ T cells sorted from blood. This receptor was identified in a man aged 18 to 29 in good health. CDR3 sequence (DNA): TGCGCCAGCAGTGGAGAGGGCTACAATGAGCAGTTCTTC. Protein sequence: CASSGEGYNEQFF.